The clone carrying this T cell receptor (beta chain) was seen a few times. Its specificity is not known. The data belong to a study of metastatic and nonmetastatic thyroid tumors. Study-wide context: Samples came from malignant and benign thyroid patients, and repertoires were compared across blood and tumor or nodule tissue.

Findings of the study overall: Within blood and tumor, benign nodules reportedly had significantly lower TCR beta diversity than malignant thyroid tumors did.

All patients were untreated before thyroid surgery. In the source study's methods: Differences in CDR3 between clinicopathological groups were drawn on to build a classifier intended to discriminate distant-metastatic papillary thyroid cancer patients. MiXCR reprocessed the PCR reads for TCRdb. The V and J calls come from TCRdb's annotation, not from the publication. The repertoire holds about 30,000 clones, with around a sixth as singletons. The V end lost 3 bases, the J end lost 4 bases, and 9 bases lay between the germline ends. The CDR3 is 14 residues long. Germline V CDR1 and CDR2: WSHSY, SAAADI.

The TCR sequence derives from a female donor with papillary thyroid cancer or a benign thyroid nodule (not recorded which). Some clones in this sample may be carry-over from other donors' samples. The chain couples TRBV10-2 to TRBJ1-4; D is perhaps TRBD1 (5 bases). Sequenced input: blood. The CDR3 nucleotides read TGCGCCAGCAGTGACGCAGGGCTTAATGAAAAACTGTTTTTT. It specifies CASSDAGLNEKLFF.